Shown below are 24 T cell receptor beta chains from a single sample sequenced in a study of blood T cell repertoires in COVID-19. Repertoires were generated with immunoSEQ multiplex PCR, while TCRdb's copy carries only in-frame clones and drops some. The profile shows roughly 160,000 clones, 79% of them singletons. The source material was PBMCs or T cells enriched from blood (not recorded which). The receptors were sampled from a woman aged 70-85 years in a cohort exposed to, infected with or recovered from COVID-19 (not recorded which).

In this sample, this clone turned up a few times. J is TRBJ2-7 and V is TRBV11-3; a possible D gene is TRBD2 (5 bases). CDR1 SGHNT and CDR2 YENEEA come from the germline V gene. The CDR3 consists of 15 residues. The V and J ends lost 1 base and 0 bases respectively, with 10 bases between them. The CDR3 sequence is CASSLGRAASYEQYF. CDR3 in DNA: TGTGCCAGCAGCTTAGGGCGGGCGGCCTCCTACGAGCAGTACTTC.

The chain joins TRBV2 to TRBJ1-5; 9 nucleotides match TRBD1. Germline V gives CDR1 SNHLY, CDR2 FYNNEI. The CDR3 loop spans 14 amino acids. V was clipped by 7 bases and J by 6 bases; unmatched bases: 7. This chain's CDR3 is CASTKDRGIQPQHF. CDR3 nucleotides: TGTGCCAGCACTAAGGACAGGGGAATTCAGCCCCAGCATTTT.

This chain uses TRBV7-3 with TRBJ2-1; no clear D. V was cut by 1 base and J by 9 bases, with 7 bases left in between. This CDR3 spans 12 amino acids. Germline CDR1 and CDR2: SGHTA and FQGTGA. The CDR3 sequence is CASSLIPSEQFF. CDR3 DNA: TGTGCCAGCAGCTTAATCCCGAGTGAGCAGTTCTTC.

The chain combines TRBV11-2 with TRBJ2-1, with D possibly matching TRBD2 (5 bases). Trimming left V 5 bases short and J 4 bases short, with 9 bases between. The V gene's germline CDR1 is SGHAT and CDR2 FQNNGV. CDR3 size: 13 residues. This CDR3 reads CASSRTAYNEQFF. The CDR3 DNA reads TGTGCCAGCAGCAGGACTGCTTACAATGAGCAGTTCTTC.

The gene calls are TRBV7-8 and TRBJ1-5; a possible D gene is TRBD1 (5 bases). The CDR3 runs 13 residues. Germline CDR1 and CDR2: SGHVS and FQNEAQ. The germline V and J ends were trimmed by 5 bases and 4 bases, with 9 bases remaining between them. CDR3 sequence: CASSMTENQPQHF. The CDR3 DNA reads as TGTGCCAGCAGCATGACAGAAAATCAGCCCCAGCATTTT.

In its sample, this clone was seen a few times. The V gene is TRBV7-3, the J gene TRBJ2-2, with TRBD1 matching 8 bases. Germline V gene data show CDR1 as SGHTA and CDR2 as FQGTGA. This CDR3 is 14 amino acids long. V trimming: 6 bases; J trimming: 6 bases; junction bases outside the gene matches: 6. The CDR3 DNA reads as TGTGCCAGCAGATACAGGGGGGAGGCCGGGGAGCTGTTTTTT. Its protein is CASRYRGEAGELFF.

The chain recombines TRBV4-1 with TRBJ2-7; 7 bases fit TRBD1. Germline V gene sequence: CDR1 MGHRA, CDR2 YSYEKL. The CDR3 loop spans 15 amino acids. Germline trimming cut 0 bases from V and 3 bases from J; bases unmatched to any gene: 5. CDR3 region: CASSQDQQGLYEQYF. For the CDR3, the DNA is TGCGCCAGCAGCCAAGACCAACAGGGGCTCTACGAGCAGTACTTC.

The chain carries TRBV19 and TRBJ1-2, with 7 bases that match TRBD1. Germline V gene data show CDR1 as LNHDA and CDR2 as SQIVND (reference sequence). The CDR3 totals 13 residues. V shed 7 bases, J shed 5 bases, and the junction held 7 bases outside the gene matches. CDR3 residues: CASTAGQAYGYTF. Written as DNA, the CDR3 is TGTGCCAGTACCGCCGGACAGGCTTATGGCTACACCTTC.

V and J are TRBV3-1 (or the pseudogene TRBV3-2) and TRBJ1-3; perhaps TRBD1 as D (5 bases). This CDR3 has 17 residues. Trimming pared 4 bases from V and 1 base from J, leaving 17 bases between. The germline gives CDR1 LGHDT, CDR2 YNNKEL (reference sequence). CDR3 protein: CASSRRGSGCSGNTIYF. The CDR3 nucleotides are TGTGCCAGCAGCCGAAGGGGATCTGGCTGTTCTGGAAACACCATATATTTT.

The chain is built from TRBV11-3 and TRBJ2-7; tentative D call: TRBD1 (7 bases). V lost 4 bases and J 2 bases, leaving 15 bases between the germline ends. This CDR3 is built from 15 residues. Germline V gene data show CDR1 as SGHNT and CDR2 as YENEEA. The CDR3 DNA sequence: TGTGCCAGCAGCTATCGGGCAGGGGGGCCCTACGAGCAGTACTTC. Its protein is CASSYRAGGPYEQYF.

The chain has TRBV7-8 and TRBJ1-1; D gene ambiguous. The CDR3 is made up of 13 amino acids. The germline CDR1 and CDR2 sequences are SGHVS and FQNEAQ. Trimming cost V 6 bases and J 1 base, with 9 bases left between them. DNA for the CDR3: TGTGCCAGCAGGGCTCAGAAGAACACTGAAGCTTTCTTT. It yields the protein CASRAQKNTEAFF.

This chain uses TRBV19 with TRBJ1-2, with 12 bases that match TRBD1. This CDR3 is 17 amino acids long. After removal of 3 bases from V and 1 base from J, the junction contained 6 bases not matched to a gene. Looked up from germline, CDR1 is LNHDA and CDR2 is SQIVND (reference sequence). The CDR3: CASSIPGTGGRNYGYTF. The CDR3, as DNA: TGTGCCAGTAGTATTCCCGGGACAGGGGGCCGTAACTATGGCTACACCTTC. The variable domain in full, with the rest retrieved from reference TRBV19 and TRBJ1-2, is DGGITQSPKYLFRKEGQNVTLSCEQNLNHDAMYWYRQDPGQGLRLIYYSQIVNDFQKGDIAEGYSVSREKKESFPLTVTSAQKNPTAFYLCASSIPGTGGRNYGYTFGSGTRLTVV.

The V call is TRBV11-2, the J call TRBJ1-2; tentative D call: TRBD1 (6 bases). The V and J ends lost 5 bases and 8 bases respectively, with 12 bases between them. Per the germline V gene, CDR1 is SGHAT and CDR2 is FQNNGV. The CDR3 contains 12 residues. CDR3 bases: TGTGCCAGCAGCCAAAGGACAGCCGGCTACACCTTC. Its translation is CASSQRTAGYTF.

CDR3: CASSFTGLVTNEQFF. As DNA, the CDR3 is TGCGCCAGCAGCTTCACGGGACTGGTTACAAATGAGCAGTTCTTC. The chain has TRBV5-1 and TRBJ2-1, with D tentatively TRBD2 (6 bases). The germline gives CDR1 SGHRS, CDR2 YFSETQ. Trimming took 2 bases from V and 7 from J, leaving 16 bases between them. The CDR3 consists of 15 residues. The entire variable domain, with the rest obtained from reference TRBV5-1 and TRBJ2-1, is as follows: KAGVTQTPRYLIKTRGQQVTLSCSPISGHRSVSWYQQTPGQGLQFLFEYFSETQRNKGNFPGRFSGRQFSNSRSEMNVSTLELGDSALYLCASSFTGLVTNEQFFGPGTRLTVL.

The rearrangement joins TRBV11-2 to TRBJ1-6; tentative D call: TRBD1 (6 bases). The CDR3 sequence is 15 residues long. V was pared by 6 bases and J by 6 bases, with 15 bases between. Germline values: CDR1 SGHAT, CDR2 FQNNGV. The CDR3 here is CASRVPGRGNSPLHF. CDR3 coding DNA: TGTGCCAGCAGGGTCCCCGGCAGGGGTAATTCACCCCTCCACTTT.

This chain joins TRBV5-1 and TRBJ2-5; D possibly corresponds to TRBD1 (6 bases). From germline, CDR1 is SGHRS and CDR2 YFSETQ. This CDR3 comprises 15 residues. With 0 bases removed from V and 4 bases from J, the gap between germline ends came to 13 bases. The chain's CDR3 is CASSLVGRGGETQYF. The CDR3 coding sequence is TGCGCCAGCAGCTTGGTGGGGAGAGGGGGAGAGACCCAGTACTTC. Looking up the rest from reference TRBV5-1 and TRBJ2-5 gives the full variable domain: KAGVTQTPRYLIKTRGQQVTLSCSPISGHRSVSWYQQTPGQGLQFLFEYFSETQRNKGNFPGRFSGRQFSNSRSEMNVSTLELGDSALYLCASSLVGRGGETQYFGPGTRLLVL.

The CDR3, as DNA: TGTGCCACAAAAGCGGGACTAGCGGGAGTTGAGCAGTTCTTC. Protein sequence: CATKAGLAGVEQFF. The chain combines TRBV6-5 with TRBJ2-1; 14 nucleotides line up with TRBD2. CDR1 is MNHEY, CDR2 SVGAGI, per germline. Trimming at V came to 10 bases and at J to 9 bases, leaving 8 bases not matched to a gene. The CDR3 has 14 residues.

The genes are TRBV6-1 and TRBJ1-2; 8 bases agree with TRBD1. The CDR3 extends over 16 amino acids. The junction had 13 bases not matched to a gene; V was cut back by 2 bases and J by 8 bases. The germline gives CDR1 MNHNS, CDR2 SASEGT. CDR3 sequence: CASSEFGGQAYLGYTF. Written as DNA, the CDR3 is TGTGCCAGCAGTGAATTTGGGGGACAGGCGTATCTGGGCTACACCTTC.

The V call is TRBV6-1, the J call TRBJ2-7, with TRBD2 matching over 15 bases. V was clipped by 4 bases and J by 7 bases; unmatched bases: 8. The germline CDR1 and CDR2 sequences are MNHNS and SASEGT. The CDR3 is 16 residues long. The CDR3 nucleotides read TGTGCCAGCAGTGCAGGACTAGCGGGAGGGGAACGGGAGCAGTACTTC. This translates into CASSAGLAGGEREQYF.

The J gene is TRBJ1-1, the V gene TRBV19; possibly TRBD1 for D (6 bases). Germline CDR1 LNHDA, CDR2 SQIVND (reference sequence). The CDR3 contains 16 residues. With 7 bases removed from V and 3 bases from J, the gap between germline ends came to 21 bases. The CDR3 DNA reads as TGTGCCAGTATGGGTACCACAGGGAGTTGGTACACTGAAGCTTTCTTT. Its protein product is CASMGTTGSWYTEAFF.

CDR3 protein: CAWSWALRDGYTF. CDR3 DNA sequence: TGTGCCTGGAGCTGGGCCTTGCGGGATGGCTACACCTTC. V gene TRBV30 combines with J gene TRBJ1-2; D is unresolved. This CDR3 contains 13 residues. V shed 3 bases and J shed 6 bases, with 14 bases lying between them. Germline CDR1 and CDR2: GTSNPN and SVGIG (reference sequence).

This clone appeared a single time. The chain links TRBV24-1 to TRBJ2-2; TRBD2 aligns across 7 bases. This CDR3 has 15 amino acids. Germline loops: CDR1 KGHDR, CDR2 SFDVKD. V dropped 4 bases and J dropped 8; count of bases not matched to a gene: 9. In nucleotides, the CDR3 is TGTGCCACCAGTGACTCCGCAACTAGCGTAGGGGAGCTGTTTTTT. Translating it yields CATSDSATSVGELFF.

V and J are TRBV19 and TRBJ1-6; D gene ambiguous. Trimming removed 7 bases from V and 2 bases from J, with 6 bases in between. The germline V gene has CDR1 LNHDA and CDR2 SQIVND (reference sequence). This CDR3 is built from 13 residues. DNA of the CDR3: TGTGCCAGTATCGTAACCTATAATTCACCCCTCCACTTT. It yields the protein CASIVTYNSPLHF.

The chain is built from TRBV4-1 and TRBJ2-5; D gene uncertain. V was pared by 4 bases and J by 5 bases, with 11 bases between. The CDR3 consists of 13 residues. Germline V lookup: CDR1 MGHRA, CDR2 YSYEKL. In DNA, the CDR3 is TGCGCCAGCAGCCTAGATCGCGAGGAGACCCAGTACTTC. Translating it yields CASSLDREETQYF.